The rows below give T cell receptor beta chains drawn from one sample of a study of a mutant IDH1 vaccine in newly diagnosed glioma. Using immunoSEQ multiplex PCR, the repertoire was profiled, and TCRdb retains in-frame clones only, with some absent. The table has more than 80,000 clones, 80% to 90% seen once; the top ten hold under 8%. This sample comprised PBMCs, obtained from a glioma patient treated with radiotherapy, temozolomide or both. Source of these receptors: a woman between 45 and 60 years old with glioma. The conserved cysteine and the conserved F or W are not part of the CDR3 here. Fields, in order: V gene, CDR3 length, J gene, CDR3 protein.

v_gene: TRBV18; len: 14; j_gene: TRBJ2-7; CDR3aa: ASSPKSEEEPYEQY
v_gene: TRBV10-3; len: 11; j_gene: TRBJ2-5; CDR3aa: ASKEGTQETQY
v_gene: TRBV6-4; len: 12; j_gene: TRBJ1-6; CDR3aa: ASSDGQGNSPLH
v_gene: TRBV5-4; len: 13; j_gene: TRBJ2-1; CDR3aa: ASSLDTGRGNEQF
v_gene: TRBV9; len: 11; j_gene: TRBJ2-5; CDR3aa: ASSVPGVGTQY
v_gene: TRBV27; len: 14; j_gene: TRBJ2-3; CDR3aa: ASSTRGQGAPDTQY
v_gene: TRBV6-5; len: 12; j_gene: TRBJ2-3; CDR3aa: ASRGLGVTDTQY
v_gene: TRBV5-4; len: 13; j_gene: TRBJ2-2; CDR3aa: ASSTRGTVSGELF
v_gene: TRBV11-3; len: 14; j_gene: TRBJ1-2; CDR3aa: ASSPNVGVQQYGYT
v_gene: TRBV7-3; len: 13; j_gene: TRBJ1-2; CDR3aa: ASSLSVGGYYGYT
v_gene: TRBV6-1; len: 15; j_gene: TRBJ1-5; CDR3aa: ASSETASFFSNQPQH
v_gene: TRBV29-1; len: 10; j_gene: TRBJ1-2; CDR3aa: SCWGQVMGYT
v_gene: TRBV9; len: 13; j_gene: TRBJ2-1; CDR3aa: ASRLGTSVSNEQF
v_gene: TRBV19; len: 13; j_gene: TRBJ1-1; CDR3aa: ASSITSMGNTEAF
v_gene: TRBV6-5; len: 11; j_gene: TRBJ1-5; CDR3aa: ASSYKGNQPQH
v_gene: TRBV6-5; len: 11; j_gene: TRBJ1-1; CDR3aa: ASSYAGTKKAF
v_gene: TRBV7-6; len: 16; j_gene: TRBJ1-2; CDR3aa: ASIPQGDRGLYLGGYT
v_gene: TRBV7-9; len: 11; j_gene: TRBJ2-7; CDR3aa: ASSVGSGKEQY
v_gene: TRBV5-1; len: 12; j_gene: TRBJ2-1; CDR3aa: ASSRSRSYNEQF
v_gene: TRBV7-3; len: 11; j_gene: TRBJ1-4; CDR3aa: ASSRGSGEKLF
v_gene: TRBV28; len: 9; j_gene: TRBJ2-2; CDR3aa: ASSLTGELF
v_gene: TRBV30; len: 12; j_gene: TRBJ1-1; CDR3aa: AWTSKGVSTEAF
v_gene: TRBV11-1; len: 13; j_gene: TRBJ2-2; CDR3aa: ASSSRSLNTGELF
v_gene: TRBV19; len: 14; j_gene: TRBJ1-5; CDR3aa: ASSIKLSYSNQPQH
v_gene: TRBV23-1; len: 13; j_gene: TRBJ1-2; CDR3aa: ASSHEGIANYGYT
v_gene: TRBV27; len: 13; j_gene: TRBJ1-1; CDR3aa: ASSLSAGSLTEAF
v_gene: TRBV5-6; len: 12; j_gene: TRBJ1-3; CDR3aa: ASSPPGSGNTIY
v_gene: TRBV10-3; len: 15; j_gene: TRBJ2-7; CDR3aa: AISEGFPGQGEEEQY
v_gene: TRBV4-1; len: 13; j_gene: TRBJ2-5; CDR3aa: ASSQLGLARETQY
v_gene: TRBV5-1; len: 13; j_gene: TRBJ2-7; CDR3aa: ASRLAGGPSDEQY
v_gene: TRBV18; len: 13; j_gene: TRBJ1-4; CDR3aa: ASSPIQGTNEKLF
v_gene: TRBV25-1; len: 12; j_gene: TRBJ2-1; CDR3aa: ASSPGLAVNEQF
v_gene: TRBV5-1; len: 12; j_gene: TRBJ2-7; CDR3aa: ASSSRDVSYEQY
v_gene: TRBV5-4; len: 12; j_gene: TRBJ1-2; CDR3aa: ASSVQRLNYGYT
v_gene: TRBV28; len: 11; j_gene: TRBJ2-7; CDR3aa: ASSPRVLYEQY
v_gene: TRBV27; len: 12; j_gene: TRBJ1-4; CDR3aa: ASSLSRGDEKLF
v_gene: TRBV28; len: 15; j_gene: TRBJ2-2; CDR3aa: ASSQARKWTSTGELF